This entry lists 27 T cell receptor beta chains sequenced from one sample in a study of response to subunit inactivated influenza vaccine. MiXCR was run by TCRdb on the RT-PCR reads, yielding one entry per CDR3 protein. The data contain a few hundred thousand distinct CDR3 sequences, 14% of them singletons. This sample comprised PBMCs from blood, obtained 11 to 12 days after vaccination. Receptors were obtained from a man in his fifties or sixties who received an inactivated influenza vaccine.

The J gene is TRBJ2-7, the V gene TRBV28; TRBD2 matches 7 bases. The V gene end was trimmed by 6 bases and the J gene end by 0 bases; junction bases not matched to a gene: 11. This CDR3 comprises 16 residues. Germline V gene lookup returns CDR1 MDHEN and CDR2 SYDVKM. The CDR3 DNA reads TGTGCCAGCAGCCACATAGGTCTAGCGGCCTCCTACGAGCAGTACTTC. This translates into CASSHIGLAASYEQYF.

The rearrangement joins TRBV7-9 to TRBJ2-1; 7 bases fit TRBD1. With 4 bases clipped from V and 2 bases from J, the junction kept 11 bases outside the gene matches. Looked up from germline, CDR1 is SEHNR and CDR2 is FQNEAQ (reference sequence). The CDR3 runs to 17 residues. The CDR3 reads CASSYRDRGRTYNEQFF. The CDR3 bases are TGTGCCAGCAGCTACCGGGACAGAGGACGGACCTACAATGAGCAGTTCTTC.

This clonotype was detected many times. The V gene is TRBV5-1, the J gene TRBJ2-7; 12 bases line up with TRBD1. This CDR3 is built from 14 residues. The V segment lost 3 bases and the J segment 4 bases; nucleotides outside the gene matches: 2. The germline CDR1 and CDR2 sequences are SGHRS and YFSETQ. Here the CDR3 reads CASSWGQGAYEQYF. CDR3 nucleotides: TGCGCCAGCAGCTGGGGACAGGGGGCATACGAGCAGTACTTC.

J is TRBJ2-7 and V is TRBV5-1, with 7 bases fitting TRBD2. The CDR3 has 15 residues. Germline values: CDR1 SGHRS, CDR2 YFSETQ. Unmatched junction bases numbered 12, after V lost 5 bases and J lost 4 bases. The CDR3 DNA follows: TGCGCCAGCAGTTCCAGTACTAGCGAAATTTACGAGCAGTACTTC. Protein: CASSSSTSEIYEQYF.

This clonotype appeared a few times. The chain is built from TRBV5-1 and TRBJ2-7, with a tentative D call TRBD1 (5 bases). Germline CDR1 and CDR2: SGHRS and YFSETQ. CDR3 length: 13 amino acids. Trimming left V 3 bases short and J 2 bases short, with 9 bases between. The CDR3 protein is CASSSQQAYEQYF. In DNA, the CDR3 is TGCGCCAGCAGCTCCCAACAGGCCTACGAGCAGTACTTC.

This clonotype has just a few counts. This chain connects TRBV10-3 to TRBJ1-2, with 7 bases matching TRBD1. V shed 8 bases and J 8 bases; nucleotides not matched to a gene: 11. The length of the CDR3 is 13 residues. The germline V gene encodes CDR1 ENHRY and CDR2 SYGVKD. The CDR3, as DNA: TGTGCCATCTGGGGTACAGGGGAGGAAGGCTACACCTTC. Amino acids: CAIWGTGEEGYTF.

The sample holds a few counts of this clonotype. V usage is TRBV29-1 and J usage is TRBJ2-3, with D possibly called TRBD1 or TRBD2 (5 bases each). CDR1 SQVTM and CDR2 ANQGSEA come from the germline V gene. This CDR3 spans 17 amino acids. V dropped 4 bases and J dropped 2 bases, with 22 bases sitting between them. The CDR3 is CSVGGLEGRTNTDTQYF. The DNA for the CDR3 is TGCAGCGTTGGGGGTCTAGAGGGGAGAACCAACACAGATACGCAGTATTTT.

This clonotype was detected only a few times. This sequence joins TRBV7-2 and TRBJ2-5, with TRBD2 matching 12 bases. CDR1 is SGHTA, CDR2 FQGNSA, per germline. The J segment lost 5 bases and the V segment lost 0 bases, leaving 4 bases of the junction unmatched. This CDR3 is built from 16 residues. The CDR3 here is CASSLALAGGHETQYF. The CDR3 DNA is TGTGCCAGCAGCTTAGCGCTAGCGGGAGGGCATGAGACCCAGTACTTC.

In this sample, this clonotype turned up a few times. The J gene is TRBJ2-5, the V gene TRBV4-3; TRBD1 is a possible D gene (6 bases). CDR3 size: 15 residues. The germline V and J ends were trimmed by 2 bases and 4 bases, with 14 bases remaining between them. The V gene's germline CDR1 is LGHNA and CDR2 YSLEER. The CDR3 region has the DNA TGCGCCAGCAGCCAATCCCAGGACAGTCGAGAGACCCAGTACTTC. Translation gives CASSQSQDSRETQYF.

The chain links TRBV20-1 to TRBJ2-3; no firm D call. Germline CDR1 reads DFQATT; CDR2 reads SNEGSKA (reference sequence). CDR3 length: 15 residues. The V and J ends lost 6 bases and 4 bases respectively, with 20 bases between them. The CDR3 region is CSATKGALSADTQYF. CDR3 nucleotides: TGCAGTGCCACAAAAGGAGCTCTCTCTGCAGATACGCAGTATTTT.

This clonotype was seen more than once but under ten times. This chain uses TRBV15 with TRBJ1-1; D call uncertain. This CDR3 contains 13 residues. The V end was cut by 5 bases, the J end by 5 bases, with 12 bases between. Germline CDR1 is LNHNV and CDR2 is YYDKDF (reference sequence). This chain's CDR3 is CATSYRSATEAFF. The DNA of the CDR3 is TGTGCCACCAGCTACCGGTCCGCAACTGAAGCTTTCTTT.

This clonotype has a count of ten or more. The V and J genes are TRBV20-1 and TRBJ2-7, with 13 bases fitting TRBD2. The junction had 8 bases not matched to a gene; V was cut back by 2 bases and J by 7 bases. The CDR3 runs to 15 residues. Germline V CDR1 and CDR2: DFQATT, SNEGSKA (reference sequence). The CDR3 DNA reads as TGCAGTGCTAGACGAGGGACTAGCGGGATTGGGGAGCAGTACTTC. Translation: CSARRGTSGIGEQYF.

This clonotype was found a few times. The chain recombines TRBV7-8 with TRBJ2-2; the D call may be TRBD1 or TRBD2 (6 bases each). Germline V CDR1 and CDR2: SGHVS, FQNEAQ. Trimming took off 5 bases at V and 13 bases at J, with 20 bases between the two ends. This CDR3 spans 14 amino acids. The CDR3 loop is CASSPHRDFGSLFF. Here the CDR3 DNA reads TGTGCCAGCAGCCCACACAGGGACTTCGGATCGCTGTTTTTT.

In this sample, this clonotype turned up a few times. The gene calls are TRBV10-3 and TRBJ2-5; the D is unclear. V was cut by 3 bases and J by 3 bases, with 5 bases left in between. There are 12 residues in the CDR3. Germline V lookup: CDR1 ENHRY, CDR2 SYGVKD. As DNA, the CDR3 is TGTGCCATCAGTGAAAATAAAGAGACCCAGTACTTC. The encoded protein is CAISENKETQYF.

J is TRBJ2-7 and V is TRBV6-5; no firm D call. This CDR3 has 12 residues. Trimming cost V 0 bases and J 6 bases, with 6 bases left between them. CDR1 is MNHEY and CDR2 is SVGAGI in the germline V gene. The CDR3 sequence is CASSYSGSEQYF. The CDR3 DNA is TGTGCCAGCAGTTACTCGGGGTCCGAGCAGTACTTC.

The chain uses TRBV9 and TRBJ2-7, with D possibly matching TRBD2 (5 bases). The CDR3 covers 14 residues. Trimming shortened V by 0 bases and J by 0 bases, and 7 bases separated the two germline ends. CDR1 SGDLS and CDR2 YYNGEE come from the germline V gene. CDR3 amino acids: CASSVVSDSYEQYF. In DNA, the CDR3 is TGTGCCAGCAGCGTAGTTAGCGACTCCTACGAGCAGTACTTC.

This clonotype was seen just once. The rearrangement uses TRBV20-1 and TRBJ2-1; 13 positions agree with TRBD2. The CDR3 consists of 16 residues. Germline V lookup: CDR1 DFQATT, CDR2 SNEGSKA (reference sequence). The V and J ends lost 2 bases and 9 bases, in that order; junction bases with no gene match: 10. This CDR3 is CSARSYTSGREPEQFF. The CDR3 DNA reads TGCAGTGCTAGATCCTACACTAGCGGGAGGGAGCCTGAGCAGTTCTTC.

There are many counts of this clonotype. V gene TRBV29-1 combines with J gene TRBJ2-2; D is undetermined. The CDR3 has 11 amino acids. With 5 bases removed from V and 3 bases from J, the gap between germline ends came to 4 bases. Germline values: CDR1 SQVTM, CDR2 ANQGSEA. The CDR3 bases are TGCAGCGTTCGGGACACCGGGGAGCTGTTTTTT. Protein product: CSVRDTGELFF.

This chain links TRBV20-1 with TRBJ2-6; D is unresolved. Trimming removed 5 bases at V and 0 bases at J, with 5 bases between. The germline CDR1 and CDR2 sequences are DFQATT and SNEGSKA (reference sequence). This CDR3 is built from 13 residues. The CDR3 coding sequence is TGCAGTGCTTCCTTCTCTGGGGCCAACGTCCTGACTTTC. This translates into CSASFSGANVLTF.

Ten or more counts support this clonotype. V gene TRBV28 combines with J gene TRBJ1-5, with 10 bases that match TRBD1. The CDR3 has 15 amino acids. Germline V gene lookup returns CDR1 MDHEN and CDR2 SYDVKM. The V gene end was trimmed by 6 bases and the J gene end by 6 bases; junction bases not matched to a gene: 8. The CDR3 nucleotides are TGTGCCAGCAGAAATGGACAGGGGGGCGGTCAGCCCCAGCATTTT. This gives the protein CASRNGQGGGQPQHF. The full variable domain, its missing parts supplied by reference TRBV28 and TRBJ1-5, is DVKVTQSSRYLVKRTGEKVFLECVQDMDHENMFWYRQDPGLGLRLIYFSYDVKMKEKGDIPEGYSVSREKKERFSLILESASTNQTSMYLCASRNGQGGGQPQHFGDGTRLSIL.

This clonotype was counted only a few times. This chain joins TRBV20-1 and TRBJ1-1, with D possibly being TRBD1 (6 bases). V lost 1 base, J lost 4 bases, and 19 bases lay in between. The length of the CDR3 is 16 residues. Germline assignment: CDR1 DFQATT and CDR2 SNEGSKA (reference sequence). The CDR3, as DNA: TGCAGTGCTAGAGGCGGAGGGGGAGTTATCGGCACTGAAGCTTTCTTT. Protein sequence: CSARGGGGVIGTEAFF.

This clonotype appeared many times. The V and J genes are TRBV20-1 and TRBJ2-1; 10 bases are a match to TRBD1. Germline values: CDR1 DFQATT, CDR2 SNEGSKA (reference sequence). V shed 2 bases and J 4 bases; nucleotides not matched to a gene: 8. The CDR3 is 16 residues long. DNA for the CDR3: TGCAGTGCTAGACCGGGACAGGGGATCGGTTACAATGAGCAGTTCTTC. Its protein is CSARPGQGIGYNEQFF.

This chain connects TRBV2 to TRBJ2-7; 8 nucleotides align to TRBD1. This CDR3 has 14 residues. V shed 6 bases and J 3 bases; nucleotides not matched to a gene: 7. Germline assignment: CDR1 SNHLY and CDR2 FYNNEI. CDR3 in amino acids: CASRGQGAIYEQYF. DNA for the CDR3: TGTGCCAGCAGGGGTCAGGGGGCGATCTACGAGCAGTACTTC.

This clonotype was seen repeatedly, ten times or more. The CDR3: CASRRGNEQFF. CDR3 in DNA: TGTGCCAGCAGGCGGGGCAATGAGCAGTTCTTC. The gene calls are TRBV7-9 and TRBJ2-1, with a tentative D call TRBD2 (6 bases). Per the germline V gene, CDR1 is SEHNR and CDR2 is FQNEAQ (reference sequence). The CDR3 totals 11 residues. Trimming removed 6 bases from V and 6 bases from J, with 6 bases in between.

In its sample, this clonotype was seen a few times. The CDR3 nucleotides are TGCAGTGCTAGAGATCGGAGGACTCAAGAGACCCAGTACTTC. Protein sequence: CSARDRRTQETQYF. This rearrangement joins TRBV20-1 to TRBJ2-5, with D maybe TRBD2 (5 bases). Trimming took 0 bases from V and 2 from J, leaving 10 bases between them. CDR1 DFQATT and CDR2 SNEGSKA come from the germline V gene (reference sequence). This CDR3 contains 14 residues.

V is TRBV7-3 and J is TRBJ2-3; TRBD2 matches at 10 bases. This CDR3 is built from 21 residues. Trimming removed 1 base from V and 3 bases from J; junction bases left unmatched: 19. The V gene's germline CDR1 is SGHTA and CDR2 FQGTGA. Here the CDR3 DNA reads TGTGCCAGCAGCTTAAATTGGCTCGCTCGCGCAATAGCGGGGGGAACAGATACGCAGTATTTT. This translates into CASSLNWLARAIAGGTDTQYF.

This clonotype was seen at least ten times. The gene calls are TRBV12-3 or TRBV12-4 and TRBJ1-1; D not resolved. Trimming took off 2 bases at V and 0 bases at J, with 4 bases between the two ends. The CDR3 length is 13 residues. The CDR3 bases are TGTGCCAGCAGTTTATCCATGAACACTGAAGCTTTCTTT. Amino acids: CASSLSMNTEAFF.